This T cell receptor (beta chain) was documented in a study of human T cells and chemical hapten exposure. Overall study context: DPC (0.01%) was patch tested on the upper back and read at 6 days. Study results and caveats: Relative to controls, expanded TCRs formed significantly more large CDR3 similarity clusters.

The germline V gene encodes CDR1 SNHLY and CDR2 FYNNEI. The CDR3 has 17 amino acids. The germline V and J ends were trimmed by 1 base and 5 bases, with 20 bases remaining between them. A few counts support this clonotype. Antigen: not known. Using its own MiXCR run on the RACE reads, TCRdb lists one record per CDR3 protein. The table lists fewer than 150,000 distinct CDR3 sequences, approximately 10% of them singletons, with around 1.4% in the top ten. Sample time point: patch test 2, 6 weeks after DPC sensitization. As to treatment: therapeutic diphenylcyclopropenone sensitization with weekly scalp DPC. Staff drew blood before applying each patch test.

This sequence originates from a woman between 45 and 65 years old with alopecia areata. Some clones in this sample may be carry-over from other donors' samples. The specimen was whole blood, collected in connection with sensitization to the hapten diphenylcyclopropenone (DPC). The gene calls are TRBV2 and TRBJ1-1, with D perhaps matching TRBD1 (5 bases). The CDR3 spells CASSEGPRGTRVTEAFF. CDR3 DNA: TGTGCCAGCAGTGAAGGACCCCGGGGGACGAGGGTGACTGAAGCTTTCTTT.